The clone carrying this TCR beta chain was counted only a few times. V was clipped by 6 bases and J by 6 bases; unmatched bases: 8. CDR3 size: 14 residues. From germline, CDR1 is MDHEN and CDR2 SYDVKM. 60 Vbeta and 13 Jbeta primers were used in PCR. Sequenced by immunoSEQ multiplex PCR; TCRdb stores in-frame clones only, minus some. Of about 130,000 clones in the sample, more than 15% were seen once. This specimen belongs to a study of cytomegalovirus exposure and HLA in healthy donors. This TCR came from a female donor in good health and CMV-seropositive. The sample was PBMCs. The chain has TRBV28 and TRBJ2-7, with 10 nucleotides matching TRBD2. Written as DNA, the CDR3 is TGTGCCAGCAGCCTAATACTAGCGGGGCGCGAGCAGTACTTC. Translation gives CASSLILAGREQYF.